The rows below give T cell receptor beta chains drawn from one sample of a study of blood T cell repertoires in COVID-19. Sequencing used immunoSEQ multiplex PCR; TCRdb keeps in-frame clones, though not all of them. The table lists fewer than 35,000 clones, 85% to 90% of them singletons. Sequenced input: peripheral blood. The receptors shown here come from a man in his 70s with active COVID-19. CDR3s include the opening cysteine and the closing phenylalanine or tryptophan. Fields, in order: clone size, V gene, D gene, J gene, CDR3 DNA, CDR3 protein. A D gene is named only where the DNA matches it firmly. Clone size, where shown, is once, few, many, or a class for clones that have expanded.

>.|TRBV5-4|.|TRBJ1-1
TGTGCCAGCAGCTTGGCAGGGCCTGAAGCTTTCTTT
CASSLAGPEAFF
>few|TRBV11-2|.|TRBJ1-2
TGTGCCAGCAGCTTTAGTCAGGGGTCCTTGGGAGGCTACACCTTC
CASSFSQGSLGGYTF
>few|TRBV5-6|.|TRBJ2-2
TGTGCCAGCAGGGGGCGTCGGACCGGGGAGCTGTTTTTT
CASRGRRTGELFF
>.|TRBV5-4|.|TRBJ2-7
TGTGCCAGCAGCGGGGAGGTCGGGGAGCAGTACTTC
CASSGEVGEQYF
>.|TRBV7-9|TRBD2|TRBJ2-5
TGTGCCAGCAGCTTAGTGAGAGTAGCGGGTTCGGGGACCCAGTACTTC
CASSLVRVAGSGTQYF
>.|TRBV5-1|TRBD2|TRBJ2-7
TGCGCCAGCAGCCCGAGCGGGGGGGCGTTGGAGCAGTACTTC
CASSPSGGALEQYF
>once|TRBV4-3|TRBD2|TRBJ2-3
TGCGCCAGCAGCCAAGAAAGGACTAGCGGGAGCCCAGATACGCAGTATTTT
CASSQERTSGSPDTQYF
>.|TRBV7-8|TRBD2|TRBJ2-1
TGTGCCAGCAGCTTCTTAGCGGGGGGGCCCAATGAGCAGTTCTTC
CASSFLAGGPNEQFF
>once|TRBV5-1|.|TRBJ1-1
TGCGCCAGCAGCGCCAGACAAAACACTGAAGCTTTCTTT
CASSARQNTEAFF
>.|TRBV5-6|TRBD1|TRBJ2-7
TGTGCCAGCAGTCGGGACAGCCCCCACGAGCAGTACTTC
CASSRDSPHEQYF
>.|TRBV4-3|.|TRBJ2-3
TGCGCCAGCAGCCAAGGACATTTTGACACAGATACGCAGTATTTT
CASSQGHFDTDTQYF
>.|TRBV5-1|.|TRBJ1-2
TGCGCCAGCAGCATAACAGCAGATGGCTACACCTTC
CASSITADGYTF
>.|TRBV4-3|TRBD2|TRBJ2-2
TGCGCCAGCAGCCAGACTAGCGGGGGGCTCACCGGGGAGCTGTTTTTT
CASSQTSGGLTGELFF
>.|TRBV2|TRBD1|TRBJ1-1
TGTGCCAGCAGTGAAGCGCGGGGAACAGGGGGCTACACTGAAGCTTTCTTT
CASSEARGTGGYTEAFF
>.|TRBV4-2|TRBD2|TRBJ2-5
TGTGCCAGCAGCCGATCGACTAGCGAGGAGGAGACCCAGTACTTC
CASSRSTSEEETQYF
>once|TRBV7-9|.|TRBJ1-5
TGTGCCAGCAGCCCGGGGGGAGGACATCAGCCCCAGCATTTT
CASSPGGGHQPQHF
>.|TRBV19|.|TRBJ1-2
TGTGCCAGTAACCAACGGGGGGGCAATGGCTACACCTTC
CASNQRGGNGYTF
>.|TRBV5-1|TRBD1|TRBJ1-1
TGCGCCAGCAGCTTGGCGGGGACAGGGGGCGGTACTGAAGCTTTCTTT
CASSLAGTGGGTEAFF
>.|TRBV28|TRBD1|TRBJ1-2
TGTGCCAGCAGTTTATATGGGACAGGGAACTATGGCTACACCTTC
CASSLYGTGNYGYTF
>.|TRBV2|TRBD2|TRBJ2-1
TGTGCCAGCAGGATCGCGGGGGGTGGGTCCTACAATGAGCAGTTCTTC
CASRIAGGGSYNEQFF
>.|TRBV2|.|TRBJ1-2
TGTGCCAGCAGTGAAAGTAGGCGGGGCACCTTC
CASSESRRGTF
>.|TRBV5-4|TRBD2|TRBJ2-3
TGTGCCAGCAGCCTACGGACTAGCGGGGGTCGTGTAGATACGCAGTATTTT
CASSLRTSGGRVDTQYF
>.|TRBV29-1|.|TRBJ1-1
TGCAGCGTCGGGCAGGGCCCCCTCACTGAAGCTTTCTTT
CSVGQGPLTEAFF
>.|TRBV24-1|.|TRBJ2-1
TGTGCCACCAGCCGACAGGAACACAATGAGCAGTTCTTC
CATSRQEHNEQFF
>few|TRBV2|TRBD1|TRBJ1-5
TGTGCCAGCAGTGAAAGGGATGGGACAGCTAATCAGCCCCAGCATTTT
CASSERDGTANQPQHF
>.|TRBV19|TRBD2|TRBJ2-1
TGTGCCAGTAGTATTCCTGGGGCGGGGGCCTACAATGAGCAGTTCTTC
CASSIPGAGAYNEQFF
>.|TRBV6-5|TRBD1|TRBJ2-3
TGTGCCAGCAGTTCCGGACAGGGACGGGCAGATACGCAGTATTTT
CASSSGQGRADTQYF
>.|TRBV2|TRBD1|TRBJ1-5
TGTGCCAGCAGTTCCGGACAGGGGAATCAGCCCCAGCATTTT
CASSSGQGNQPQHF
>.|TRBV7-2|.|TRBJ1-4
TGTGCCAGCAGCGGCTCCTCAGGGTTTGCTAATGAAAAACTGTTTTTT
CASSGSSGFANEKLFF
>.|TRBV5-5|.|TRBJ1-5
TGTGCCAGCAGCTTGGGCCCAATAGTTAATCAGCCCCAGCATTTT
CASSLGPIVNQPQHF
>.|TRBV5-6|TRBD2|TRBJ2-7
TGTGCCAGCAGCTGGGGGGGCTCCTACGAGCAGTACTTC
CASSWGGSYEQYF
>.|TRBV2|TRBD1|TRBJ1-1
TGTGCCAGCAGAGCATCGGGACAGATGAACACTGAAGCTTTCTTT
CASRASGQMNTEAFF
>.|TRBV5-1|TRBD1|TRBJ2-2
TGCGCCAGCAGCCCTGGGACAGTAAGGACCGGGGAGCTGTTTTTT
CASSPGTVRTGELFF
>few|TRBV6-4|TRBD1|TRBJ1-1
TGTGCCAGCAGTGCGATCCCGGGACAGGGGAAAGCTTTCTTT
CASSAIPGQGKAFF
>.|TRBV3-1/TRBV3-2|.|TRBJ1-1
TGTGCCAGCAGCCAAGTGCTGACAGGGAACACTGAAGCTTTCTTT
CASSQVLTGNTEAFF
>.|TRBV28|TRBD1|TRBJ1-2
TGTGCCAGCAGAGCCCCGGGACAGGGGGCGCGAGGCTATGGCTACACCTTC
CASRAPGQGARGYGYTF
>.|TRBV11-3|.|TRBJ1-1
TGTGCCAGCAGCCTGACGGGCACTGAAGCTTTCTTT
CASSLTGTEAFF
>.|TRBV19|.|TRBJ1-2
TGTGCCAGTAGTATTGGCGGGTTACCTAACTATGGCTACACCTTC
CASSIGGLPNYGYTF
>.|TRBV5-1|TRBD2|TRBJ2-3
TGCGCCAGCAGCCAGAACCCCGGTCGGGGGGGGGCAGATACGCAGTATTTT
CASSQNPGRGGADTQYF
>.|TRBV5-6|TRBD1|TRBJ1-1
TGTGCCAGCAGCTTGGTAGGGGGCGCGAACACTGAAGCTTTCTTT
CASSLVGGANTEAFF
>few|TRBV6-5|.|TRBJ2-5
TGTGCCAGCACCTTAATGGAGACCCAGTACTTC
CASTLMETQYF
>.|TRBV28|.|TRBJ1-1
TGTGCCAGCAGCCCCCTGGGGGGCACTGAAGCTTTCTTT
CASSPLGGTEAFF
>.|TRBV7-2|.|TRBJ2-1
TGTGCCAGCAGCTTAGCCTCGGGGGTCAACAATGAGCAGTTCTTC
CASSLASGVNNEQFF
>.|TRBV28|.|TRBJ1-1
TGTGCCAGCAGTTTAGAGGGTTGGGTCAAAGCTTTCTTT
CASSLEGWVKAFF
>few|TRBV18|TRBD2|TRBJ2-1
TGTGCCAGCTCGTTACTAGCGGCCCATGAGCAGTTCTTC
CASSLLAAHEQFF
>.|TRBV9|.|TRBJ1-2
TGTGCCAGCAGCGGTTCCTACTCCGGGAACTATGGCTACACCTTC
CASSGSYSGNYGYTF
>.|TRBV9|.|TRBJ2-2
TGTGCCAGCAGCTTCCGGGACACTAGCACCGGGGAGCTGTTTTTT
CASSFRDTSTGELFF
>.|TRBV7-9|TRBD2|TRBJ2-5
TGTGCCAGCAGCAAAACTAGCGGGGGGGAGACCCAGTACTTC
CASSKTSGGETQYF
>.|TRBV2|TRBD1|TRBJ2-7
TGTGCCAGCAGGCGGACAGGGCCCCACGAGCAGTACTTC
CASRRTGPHEQYF
>.|TRBV5-5|TRBD2|TRBJ2-5
TGTGCCAGCAGCACGGGACTAGCGGGGGGGCAAGAGACCCAGTACTTC
CASSTGLAGGQETQYF
>.|TRBV7-2|TRBD2|TRBJ2-3
TGTGCCAGCAGCTTAAAAGCGGGGGGGCCTGATACGCAGTATTTT
CASSLKAGGPDTQYF
>.|TRBV29-1|.|TRBJ1-2
TGCAGCCACCGCGGGACCAATGGCTACACCTTC
CSHRGTNGYTF
>.|TRBV18|TRBD1|TRBJ1-2
TGTGCCAGCTCACTCCGGGACAGCTATGGCTACACCTTC
CASSLRDSYGYTF
>.|TRBV6-5|.|TRBJ1-5
TGTGCCAGCAGTTACGACCAGGGCAATCAGCCCCAGCATTTT
CASSYDQGNQPQHF
>.|TRBV4-1|.|TRBJ1-5
TGCGCCAGCAGCCAGGACGGGACAAATCCCTATCAGCCCCAGCATTTT
CASSQDGTNPYQPQHF